The next 21 T cell receptor beta chains were all read from a single sample in a study of T cell responses to AZD1222 COVID-19 vaccine. Clones were sequenced by immunoSEQ multiplex PCR, and TCRdb holds only the in-frame ones, with some missing. The sample carries fewer than 120,000 clones, just under 95% recorded once. The sequencing used peripheral blood, collected 28 days after the second AZD1222 dose. Receptors were obtained from an adult who received the AZD1222 COVID-19 vaccine.

The gene calls are TRBV5-4 and TRBJ2-3, with 8 bases lining up with TRBD2. Germline assignment: CDR1 SGHNT and CDR2 YYREEE (reference sequence). The length of the CDR3 is 16 residues. Trimming at V came to 0 bases and at J to 1 base, leaving 4 bases not matched to a gene. CDR3 in amino acids: CASSLETSAGTDTQYF. As DNA, the CDR3 is TGTGCCAGCAGCTTGGAGACTAGCGCCGGCACAGATACGCAGTATTTT.

This sequence joins TRBV6-6 and TRBJ2-7; a possible D gene is TRBD2 (6 bases). Trimming took off 4 bases at V and 2 bases at J, with 12 bases between the two ends. The length of the CDR3 is 14 residues. Germline V gene data show CDR1 as MNHNY and CDR2 as SVGAGI (reference sequence). The CDR3 protein is CASSLDYAPYEQYF. DNA of the CDR3: TGTGCCAGCAGTTTGGACTACGCCCCCTACGAGCAGTACTTC.

The table lists this clone with a count of one. The genes are TRBV12-3 or TRBV12-4 and TRBJ1-1; tentatively, D is TRBD1 (6 bases). The CDR3 has 13 residues. V lost 6 bases to trimming and J lost 4 bases, with 12 bases between them. CDR3 in DNA: TGTGCCAGCAGGCGGGGGCGACGCACTGAAGCTTTCTTT. It is translated as CASRRGRRTEAFF.

This clone was detected once. V gene TRBV6-1 combines with J gene TRBJ1-1; D is unresolved. The CDR3 loop spans 14 amino acids. V gave up 2 bases and J gave up 1 base, with 8 bases separating them. In germline, CDR1 is MNHNS, CDR2 SASEGT. This CDR3 is CASSERWENTEAFF. CDR3 nucleotides: TGTGCCAGCAGTGAAAGGTGGGAGAACACTGAAGCTTTCTTT.

This chain uses TRBV29-1 with TRBJ1-1; D remains ambiguous. There are 16 residues in the CDR3. Germline V lookup: CDR1 SQVTM, CDR2 ANQGSEA. Trimming pared 3 bases from V and 1 base from J, leaving 18 bases between. Here the CDR3 reads CSVDRALNTANTEAFF. In nucleotides, the CDR3 is TGCAGCGTTGATAGGGCCTTAAACACGGCGAACACTGAAGCTTTCTTT.

V is TRBV19 and J is TRBJ1-5, with a weak D call TRBD1 (6 bases). CDR1 LNHDA and CDR2 SQIVND come from the germline V gene (reference sequence). The CDR3 totals 14 residues. The V end was cut by 7 bases, the J end by 3 bases, with 13 bases between. The CDR3 loop is CASNLGQYNQPQHF. The CDR3 DNA follows: TGTGCCAGTAACCTGGGACAATACAATCAGCCCCAGCATTTT.

This sequence joins TRBV3-1 (or the pseudogene TRBV3-2) and TRBJ2-1, with unresolved D. This CDR3 comprises 11 residues. The V end was cut by 3 bases, the J end by 10 bases, with 7 bases between. Germline CDR1 is LGHDT and CDR2 is YNNKEL (reference sequence). CDR3 sequence: CASSQTLEQFF. CDR3 DNA: TGTGCCAGCAGCCAGACTCTGGAGCAGTTCTTC.

The V call is TRBV6-5, the J call TRBJ1-6; no clear D. V was shortened by 2 bases and J by 5 bases, with 13 bases between the two germline ends. The CDR3 has 16 amino acids. In germline, CDR1 is MNHEY, CDR2 SVGAGI. CDR3 amino acids: CASSYTLAYHNSPLHF. CDR3 DNA: TGTGCCAGCAGTTACACGCTGGCCTATCATAATTCACCCCTCCACTTT.

This chain connects TRBV5-1 to TRBJ2-3; possible D gene TRBD2, 6 bases. CDR3 length: 16 amino acids. The germline CDR1 and CDR2 sequences are SGHRS and YFSETQ. V was clipped by 4 bases and J by 4 bases, with 19 bases between them. CDR3 coding DNA: TGCGCCAGCAGCGAGAGCGGAGGGCCTAGTGCAGATACGCAGTATTTT. It yields the protein CASSESGGPSADTQYF.

The rearrangement links TRBV5-1 to TRBJ2-1; 7 bases match TRBD2. The germline V gene has CDR1 SGHRS and CDR2 YFSETQ. CDR3 size: 14 residues. The junction had 10 bases not matched to a gene; V was cut back by 4 bases and J by 9 bases. CDR3 in DNA: TGCGCCAGCAGCATAGGACTAGTTCCTCGTGAGCAGTTCTTC. This translates into CASSIGLVPREQFF. The entire variable domain, with the rest obtained from reference TRBV5-1 and TRBJ2-1, is as follows: KAGVTQTPRYLIKTRGQQVTLSCSPISGHRSVSWYQQTPGQGLQFLFEYFSETQRNKGNFPGRFSGRQFSNSRSEMNVSTLELGDSALYLCASSIGLVPREQFFGPGTRLTVL.

V and J are TRBV14 and TRBJ1-6, with TRBD1 matching 8 bases. Germline V gene data show CDR1 as SGHDN and CDR2 as FVKESK. The ends lost 4 bases at V and 0 bases at J; junction bases unmatched: 2. This CDR3 contains 16 residues. CDR3 bases: TGTGCCAGCAGCCGGGACAGGAGCTCCTATAATTCACCCCTCCACTTT. This codes for CASSRDRSSYNSPLHF.

The CDR3 DNA is TGTGCCAGCGGACAGACAACTAATGAAAAACTGTTTTTT. As protein: CASGQTTNEKLFF. The chain has TRBV6-5 and TRBJ1-4; D is perhaps TRBD1 (6 bases). Germline assignment: CDR1 MNHEY and CDR2 SVGAGI. The V gene lost 8 bases and the J gene lost 0 bases, with 7 bases spanning the gap. CDR3 length equals 13 residues.

Note on this clone: One end of the junction does not line up with germline, which may come from a read error. V usage is TRBV7-7 and J usage is TRBJ2-3; no definite D call. CDR3 size: 15 residues. Per the germline V gene, CDR1 is SSHAT and CDR2 is FNYEAQ (reference sequence). CDR3 bases: TGTGCTAGCAGCCCAACGGTTTTGCCCACAGATACGCAGTATTTT. This sequence encodes CASSPTVLPTDTQYF.

The J gene is TRBJ1-5, the V gene TRBV7-9; D is unclear. Deletions cut 5 bases from V and 0 bases from J, with 11 bases between. CDR3 size: 15 residues. Germline CDR1 SEHNR, CDR2 FQNEAQ (reference sequence). The chain's CDR3 is CASSPGGLSNQPQHF. CDR3 in DNA: TGTGCCAGCAGCCCTGGCGGACTTAGCAATCAGCCCCAGCATTTT.

This chain links TRBV19 with TRBJ2-3, with TRBD2 identical over 8 bases. V trimming: 4 bases; J trimming: 5 bases; junction bases outside the gene matches: 8. The CDR3 is 15 amino acids. Germline CDR1 LNHDA, CDR2 SQIVND (reference sequence). The CDR3 sequence: CASSKVGLAGDTQYF. The CDR3 DNA follows: TGTGCCAGTAGTAAAGTGGGGCTAGCGGGAGATACGCAGTATTTT.

J is TRBJ1-5 and V is TRBV24-1; D is uncertain. The CDR3 runs to 14 residues. Between the trimmed V and J ends, which lost 0 bases and 0 bases, there was a span of 2 bases. Germline V gives CDR1 KGHDR, CDR2 SFDVKD. The CDR3 bases are TGTGCCACCAGTGATTTGAATAGCAATCAGCCCCAGCATTTT. Translated: CATSDLNSNQPQHF.

This chain uses TRBV7-2 with TRBJ1-2, with 7 nucleotides matching TRBD1. J gave up 3 bases and V 4 bases, and 5 bases lay outside the gene matches. Looked up from germline, CDR1 is SGHTA and CDR2 is FQGNSA. CDR3 length equals 14 residues. CDR3 DNA sequence: TGTGCCAGCAGCTGGAGGGACAGTGACTATGGCTACACCTTC. This encodes CASSWRDSDYGYTF.

V gene TRBV19 combines with J gene TRBJ1-5; 12 nucleotides align to TRBD1. Germline loops: CDR1 LNHDA, CDR2 SQIVND (reference sequence). The CDR3 contains 16 residues. With 1 base clipped from V and 7 bases from J, the junction kept 5 bases outside the gene matches. CDR3 DNA: TGTGCCAGTAGTATAGCTACGGGACAGGGGGCACAGCCCCAGCATTTT. It encodes CASSIATGQGAQPQHF.

The rearrangement uses TRBV12-5 and TRBJ1-3, with 7 bases fitting TRBD1. The CDR3 has 17 residues. The trim removed 0 bases at V and 4 bases at J, leaving 9 bases unmatched. Germline assignment: CDR1 LGHNT and CDR2 FRNRAP. The chain's CDR3 is CASGLVRTGSDGNTIYF. The CDR3 DNA sequence: TGTGCTAGTGGTTTGGTGCGGACAGGTTCAGACGGAAACACCATATATTTT.

This rearrangement joins TRBV15 to TRBJ1-4; the D is unclear. V shed 5 bases and J shed 4 bases, with 20 bases lying between them. Per germline, CDR1 LNHNV and CDR2 YYDKDF (reference sequence). The CDR3 covers 17 residues. Here the CDR3 reads CATSPGRDRSRNEKLFF. The CDR3 coding sequence is TGTGCCACCAGCCCCGGGCGAGATAGAAGCCGTAATGAAAAACTGTTTTTT.

J is TRBJ2-1 and V is TRBV7-9; D may match TRBD1 or TRBD2 (5 bases each). Looked up from germline, CDR1 is SEHNR and CDR2 is FQNEAQ (reference sequence). Trimming took 7 bases from V and 9 from J, leaving 25 bases between them. CDR3 size: 16 residues. The CDR3 here is CASISRGEPGRGEQFF. The CDR3 DNA reads as TGTGCCAGCATCTCAAGAGGGGAACCGGGGCGCGGTGAGCAGTTCTTC. Looking up the rest from reference TRBV7-9 and TRBJ2-1 gives the full variable domain: DTGVSQNPRHKITKRGQNVTFRCDPISEHNRLYWYRQTLGQGPEFLTYFQNEAQLEKSRLLSDRFSAERPKGSFSTLEIQRTEQGDSAMYLCASISRGEPGRGEQFFGPGTRLTVL.